This T cell receptor (beta chain) appears in the sequencing data of a study of OX40 agonist ivuxolimab in advanced cancers. Study information: Patients undergoing dose escalation presented with hepatocellular carcinoma, melanoma, renal cell or head and neck cancer. The dose-escalation cohort was around 83% male, with a mean age of around 60 years, ranging about 23 to 90. Findings and caveats of the study: Averaging showed that CD8+ T cells had more expanded clones than CD4+ did.

With 0 bases removed from V and 2 bases from J, the gap between germline ends came to 10 bases. Looked up from germline, CDR1 is KGHSH and CDR2 is LQKENI. The CDR3 has 15 amino acids. This clone showed up just once. Its specificity is unknown. TCRdb's copy holds only in-frame clones and misses some; the assay was immunoSEQ multiplex PCR. The repertoire holds more than 80,000 clones, roughly nine tenths seen once, with roughly 1.6% in the top ten. The V and J genes are TRBV18 and TRBJ1-2; unclear D gene. Sample: CD4+ or CD8+ T cells sorted from blood, taken in a trial of the OX40 agonist ivuxolimab. The clonotype was recovered from an adult with an advanced solid tumor such as melanoma, head and neck, liver or kidney cancer. As DNA, the CDR3 is TGTGCCAGCTCACCACCGGGCGGACCGAACTATGGCTACACCTTC. This codes for CASSPPGGPNYGYTF.